These T cell receptor beta chains were read from a single sample in a study of cytomegalovirus exposure and HLA in healthy donors. The table came from immunoSEQ multiplex PCR; TCRdb's copy has only in-frame clones and leaves some out. The sample yields about 170,000 clones, approximately 79% seen once. Sequencing was performed on PBMCs. The receptors were gathered from a male donor in good health and CMV-seronegative. Both conserved end residues are part of each CDR3. Each record gives: J gene, D gene, clone size, V gene, CDR3 DNA, CDR3 protein. The D gene is left open where the match is weak. The size entry is marked missing in some rows and otherwise reads once, few, many or a size class.

>TRBJ2-5|-|-|TRBV29-1
TGCAGCGTTGAACTTCAGGGGGGAGAGACCCAGTACTTC
CSVELQGGETQYF
>TRBJ1-4|-|-|TRBV10-2
TGCGCCAGCAGTGAGACAGACGGGCGGGTGGATGAAAAACTGTTTTTT
CASSETDGRVDEKLFF
>TRBJ1-6|TRBD1|-|TRBV4-1
TGCGCCAGCAGCCAAGAGGGACAGGGTAGCTCCTATAATTCACCCCTCCACTTT
CASSQEGQGSSYNSPLHF
>TRBJ2-6|TRBD1|-|TRBV18
TGTGCCAGCTCACCTGGGACAGGGTTTTCCGGGGCCAACGTCCTGACTTTC
CASSPGTGFSGANVLTF
>TRBJ1-1|TRBD1|-|TRBV12-5
TGTGCTAGTGCCTGGGACAGGGCAACTGAAGCTTTCTTT
CASAWDRATEAFF
>TRBJ1-1|-|-|TRBV18
TGTGCCAGCACGTCCCGGGACATGAAGTCGTCTGAAGCTTTCTTT
CASTSRDMKSSEAFF
>TRBJ1-2|TRBD1|-|TRBV5-1
TGCGCCAGCAGCTTGGCCAATACAGGGGGGAACTATGGCTACACCTTC
CASSLANTGGNYGYTF
>TRBJ1-1|TRBD1|-|TRBV2
TGTGCCAGCAGCGCCTTAGGGGGCGTTGGTACTGAAGCTTTCTTT
CASSALGGVGTEAFF
>TRBJ1-5|TRBD1|few|TRBV10-2
TGCGCCAGCAGCCGGGACAGGATCAATCAGCCCCAGCATTTT
CASSRDRINQPQHF
>TRBJ1-4|TRBD1|few|TRBV7-9
TGTGCCAGCAGCAGGGGGGACAGTGTCTGGGAAAAACTGTTTTTT
CASSRGDSVWEKLFF
>TRBJ2-3|-|-|TRBV5-4
TGTGCCAGCAGTTTCCGGGCAGGGGTTTCCGATACGCAGTATTTT
CASSFRAGVSDTQYF
>TRBJ1-1|-|-|TRBV19
TGTGCCAGTAGAAAAAAGCCTAAGGGGGGGCCCCCTGAAGCTTTCTTT
CASRKKPKGGPPEAFF
>TRBJ2-7|TRBD1|few|TRBV6-6
TGTGCCAGCAGTCGGGACAGGGACTACGAGCAGTACTTC
CASSRDRDYEQYF
>TRBJ1-6|-|-|TRBV6-5
TGTGCCAGCAGTGAAACAACAGTTAATTCACCCCTCCACTTT
CASSETTVNSPLHF
>TRBJ1-3|-|-|TRBV6-4
TGTGCCAGCCGGGGGGGCGGGGGGGCGCTTGTAAGTGGAAACACCATATATTTT
CASRGGGGALVSGNTIYF
>TRBJ1-2|-|-|TRBV9
TGTGCCAGCAGCGCCGGACGGGGGAACTATGGCTACACCTTC
CASSAGRGNYGYTF
>TRBJ2-2|TRBD1|-|TRBV19
TGTGCCAGCCGCCTGGGGACAGGGAACACCGGGGAGCTGTTTTTT
CASRLGTGNTGELFF
>TRBJ1-4|TRBD1|-|TRBV10-1
TGCGCCAGCAGTGACGGGACAGCCTATAATGAAAAACTGTTTTTT
CASSDGTAYNEKLFF
>TRBJ1-2|-|-|TRBV13
TGTGCCAGCAGCTTAGCCCTAGGAGGCTACACCTTC
CASSLALGGYTF
>TRBJ2-3|-|-|TRBV18
TGTGCCAGCTCACCACAGGCAGGGAGCACAGATACGCAGTATTTT
CASSPQAGSTDTQYF
>TRBJ1-1|TRBD1|-|TRBV4-2
TGTGCCAGCAGCCAACGTCCCCCCGGGACAGGGTTACTTTCTTCCCCGCGAGCCATTACTTTCTTT
CASSQRPPGTGLLSSPRAITFF
>TRBJ1-1|-|-|TRBV5-1
TGCGCCAGCAAGAAGGACACGGGCACTGAAGCTTTCTTT
CASKKDTGTEAFF
>TRBJ2-2|-|-|TRBV2
TGTGCCAGCAAAGGGACTTATCTGGCCGGGGAGCTGTTTTTT
CASKGTYLAGELFF
>TRBJ1-3|-|-|TRBV5-1
TGCGCCAGCAGCTCGGACGGGATCTCTGGAAACACCATATATTTT
CASSSDGISGNTIYF
>TRBJ1-5|TRBD1|-|TRBV7-8
TGTGCCAGCAGCCTAGGGGGCCGGAATCAGCCCCAGCATTTT
CASSLGGRNQPQHF
>TRBJ2-7|TRBD1|few|TRBV27
TGTGCCAGCAGTTTACTATACGGGACAGGGGAAGGTGAGCGGGGAGGCGAGCAGTACTTC
CASSLLYGTGEGERGGEQYF
>TRBJ1-5|-|-|TRBV15
TGTGCCACCAGCAGGTGGGGGGGACACAATAGCAATCAGCCCCAGCATTTT
CATSRWGGHNSNQPQHF
>TRBJ1-2|-|few|TRBV28
TGTGCCAGCAAGGGAGAAGCCTGGGGCTACACCTTC
CASKGEAWGYTF
>TRBJ1-3|-|-|TRBV6-5
TGTGCCAGCAGTTACCCAGATAACTCTGGAAACACCATATATTTT
CASSYPDNSGNTIYF
>TRBJ1-2|-|-|TRBV5-6
TGTGCCAGCAGCTTGCTCCTTGGAGGGGGCTACACCTTC
CASSLLLGGGYTF
>TRBJ1-2|-|-|TRBV11-2
TGTGCCAGCAGCCATAGGACTTCCCCCGGGGATGGCTACACCTTC
CASSHRTSPGDGYTF
>TRBJ2-2|TRBD2|once|TRBV5-1
TGCGCCAGCAGCCTGCACAGCGGGGCAGCCACCGGGGAGCTGTTTTTT
CASSLHSGAATGELFF
>TRBJ1-4|TRBD1|-|TRBV30
TGTGCCTGGAGTGTACTACAGGGGGGTTTGAATGAAAAACTGTTTTTT
CAWSVLQGGLNEKLFF
>TRBJ1-2|-|-|TRBV7-2
TGTGCCAGCAGCTTAGCGCTTGGGGGCCCAAAGAACTATGGCTACACCTTC
CASSLALGGPKNYGYTF
>TRBJ1-1|-|once|TRBV7-9
TGTGCCAGCAGTTCCGGACTGGCCGAAGAAGCTTTCTTT
CASSSGLAEEAFF
>TRBJ2-2|-|-|TRBV7-7
TGTGCCAGCAGCCCAACGAACACCGGGGAGCTGTTTTTT
CASSPTNTGELFF
>TRBJ2-7|TRBD1|-|TRBV6-1
TGTGCCAGCAGTGTAGCCGGGACAGGCACCTACGAGCAGTACTTC
CASSVAGTGTYEQYF
>TRBJ1-4|TRBD1|-|TRBV5-4
TGTGCCAGCAGCCCGGGACAGGGTTCAACTAATGAAAAACTGTTTTTT
CASSPGQGSTNEKLFF
>TRBJ1-2|-|few|TRBV7-2
TGTGCCAGCAGCTTAGCCCCACAAGTAAACTATGGCTACACCTTC
CASSLAPQVNYGYTF
>TRBJ2-2|-|-|TRBV7-6
TGTGCCAGCAGCTTAGTTGCAGGTTTCGCCGGGGAGCTGTTTTTT
CASSLVAGFAGELFF
>TRBJ1-1|TRBD1|few|TRBV7-2
TGTGCCAGCAGCACGACAGGGACCACTGAAGCTTTCTTT
CASSTTGTTEAFF
>TRBJ1-6|-|-|TRBV5-1
TGCGCCAGCAGCTTGGGCCGCGGGGGAATAGATTCACCCCTCCACTTT
CASSLGRGGIDSPLHF
>TRBJ2-5|-|-|TRBV6-5
TGTGCCAGCAGTTACTCGGGGGAGGCACAAGAGACCCAGTACTTC
CASSYSGEAQETQYF
>TRBJ2-3|TRBD1|-|TRBV7-2
TGTGCCAGCAGCTTAGTCTGGGACAGGGGCACAGATACGCAGTATTTT
CASSLVWDRGTDTQYF
>TRBJ1-2|-|-|TRBV11-2
TGTGCCAGCAGCCCCGGAGGGCGCTTCTATGGCTACACCTTC
CASSPGGRFYGYTF
>TRBJ2-3|-|once|TRBV7-9
TGTGCCAGCAGCCCACTTAGCGGTGGGACAGATACGCAGTATTTT
CASSPLSGGTDTQYF
>TRBJ2-1|-|-|TRBV6-1
TGTGACAGCAGTGAGAGGGGCCCACTAGCTGCGTCTAGAAATGAGCAGTTCTTC
CDSSERGPLAASRNEQFF